This record covers a single TCR beta chain. Its antigen remains unidentified. Mouse gene names and germline throughout. The read finishes 4 residues shy of the CDR3 end, and the germline J gene is used to complete it. The source of the sample is a study of CD8+ T cells in alopecia areata. Study-level results: Affected lesional scalp, above all in alopecia totalis/universalis, was more clonal than normal scalp.

CD4, CD8alpha, NKG2D, NKG2ACE and other markers guided sorting of pooled cutaneous lymph node cells. CDR1 and CDR2 (germline): GKSSPN, SITVG. Between the trimmed V and J ends, which lost 1 base and 0 bases, there was a span of 8 bases. This CDR3 has 14 residues. Extraction of RNA preceded its reverse transcription into cDNA, which served as the sequencing template. Produced via immunoSEQ multiplex PCR; TCRdb's table is partial and in-frame only. There are approximately 300,000 clones in the sample, none observed a single time. This receptor was taken from a C3H/HeJ mouse with alopecia areata. MHC haplotype of the mouse line: H2-k. V gene TRBV31 combines with J gene TRBJ2-3, with TRBD2 as a possible D gene (5 bases). The sequencing input was CD4+ T cells sorted from a lymph node. The covered CDR3 bases are TGTGCCTGGAGTCAGATGGGGAGTGCAGAA. As protein: CAWSQMGSAE. The CDR3 in its entirety is CAWSQMGSAETLYF.